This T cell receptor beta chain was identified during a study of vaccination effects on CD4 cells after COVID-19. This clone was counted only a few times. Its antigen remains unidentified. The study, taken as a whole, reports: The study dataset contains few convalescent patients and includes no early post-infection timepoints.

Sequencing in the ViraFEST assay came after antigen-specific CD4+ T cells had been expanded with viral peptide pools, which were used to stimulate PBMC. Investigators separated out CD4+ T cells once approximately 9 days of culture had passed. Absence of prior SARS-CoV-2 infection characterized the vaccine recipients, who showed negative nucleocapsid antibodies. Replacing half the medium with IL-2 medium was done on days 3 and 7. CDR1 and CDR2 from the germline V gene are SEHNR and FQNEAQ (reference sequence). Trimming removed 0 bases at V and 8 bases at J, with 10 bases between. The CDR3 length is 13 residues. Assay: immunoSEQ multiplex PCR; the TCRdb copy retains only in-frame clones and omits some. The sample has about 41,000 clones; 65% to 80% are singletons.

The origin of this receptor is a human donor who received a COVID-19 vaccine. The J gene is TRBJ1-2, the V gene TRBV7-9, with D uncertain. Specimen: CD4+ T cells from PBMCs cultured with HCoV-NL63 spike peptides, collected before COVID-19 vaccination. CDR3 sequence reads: CASSLAADRGYTF. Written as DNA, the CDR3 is TGTGCCAGCAGCTTAGCGGCGGATCGCGGCTACACCTTC.